These 14 T cell receptor beta chains share one sample of origin, sequenced in a study of blood T cells in healthy people across ages. For the second PCR, which ran for about 7 to 11 cycles, a sample-barcoded 5' primer and a J-beta primer mix were used. TCRdb independently ran MiXCR on the 5' RACE reads; one entry per CDR3 protein. This table has 950,000 to 1,200,000 distinct CDR3 sequences, more than 30% appearing once. The specimen sequenced was blood. These TCRs come from a young man in good health.

V usage is TRBV9 and J usage is TRBJ1-2; no definite D call. Germline-derived CDR1 and CDR2 are SGDLS and YYNGEE. This CDR3 contains 15 residues. V lost 0 bases and J lost 2, with 11 bases in between. This chain's CDR3 is CASSVEATLNYGYTF. The CDR3 DNA is TGTGCCAGCAGCGTAGAGGCGACACTAAACTATGGCTACACCTTC.

In regard to this clonotype: The germline gene is not matched at one end of the junction; a read error may be the cause. The CDR3 spells CASGLQTGGNSPLHF. The CDR3 DNA sequence: TGTGCCAGCGGCTTACAGACAGGAGGGAATTCACCCCTCCACTTT. The V call is TRBV7-9, the J call TRBJ1-6, with a weak D call TRBD1 (6 bases). The CDR3 sequence is 15 residues long. The V gene's germline CDR1 is SEHNR and CDR2 FQNEAQ (reference sequence).

The V and J genes are TRBV4-1 and TRBJ1-2; D unresolved. This CDR3 is 13 amino acids long. V lost 0 bases to trimming and J lost 8 bases, with 10 bases between them. The germline V gene has CDR1 MGHRA and CDR2 YSYEKL. CDR3 nucleotides: TGCGCCAGCAGCCAAGAGGCCCGGAGGGGCTACACCTTC. This translates into CASSQEARRGYTF.

The chain carries TRBV7-2 and TRBJ1-1; D is uncertain. There are 14 residues in the CDR3. CDR1 and CDR2 (germline): SGHTA, FQGNSA. The ends were cut back, 0 bases at V and 4 bases at J, with 9 bases in the middle. The CDR3: CASSLARQVTEAFF. The DNA for the CDR3 is TGTGCCAGCAGCTTAGCTCGGCAAGTCACTGAAGCTTTCTTT. The full variable domain, in which reference TRBV7-2 and TRBJ1-1 provide the parts outside the CDR3, is GAGVSQSPSNKVTEKGKDVELRCDPISGHTALYWYRQSLGQGLEFLIYFQGNSAPDKSGLPSDRFSAERTGGSVSTLTIQRTQQEDSAVYLCASSLARQVTEAFFGQGTRLTVV.

This clonotype was seen only a few times. The rearrangement joins TRBV27 to TRBJ2-5; the match to TRBD1 covers 9 bases. Losses at the gene ends were 3 bases for V and 5 bases for J; bases not matched to a gene: 7. CDR1 and CDR2 from the germline V gene are MNHEY and SMNVEV (reference sequence). The CDR3 runs 15 residues. CDR3 coding DNA: TGTGCCAGCAGTTTCCTCGGACAGGGGTGGGAGACCCAGTACTTC. As protein: CASSFLGQGWETQYF.

Remarks on this clonotype: The junction shows a germline mismatch at one end, possibly a read error. This sequence joins TRBV12-3 or TRBV12-4 and TRBJ2-7; possible D gene TRBD2, 5 bases. The CDR3 is 17 amino acids. This chain's CDR3 is CAGSLARRDLGVNEQYF. The CDR3 nucleotides are TGTGCCGGCAGTTTAGCGAGGAGAGACCTAGGCGTAAATGAGCAGTACTTC.

This clonotype was observed a few times. The V gene is TRBV10-3, the J gene TRBJ2-3; possibly TRBD2 for D (6 bases). This CDR3 spans 17 amino acids. Per germline, CDR1 ENHRY and CDR2 SYGVKD. The germline V and J ends were trimmed by 3 bases and 0 bases, with 16 bases remaining between them. This CDR3 reads CAISESPPGTSTDTQYF. The CDR3 region has the DNA TGTGCCATCAGTGAATCCCCCCCCGGGACTAGCACAGATACGCAGTATTTT.

This clonotype was seen a handful of times. The V and J genes are TRBV15 and TRBJ1-2; D is uncertain. The CDR3 loop spans 14 amino acids. V lost 4 bases and J lost 3, with 12 bases in between. Germline CDR1 is LNHNV and CDR2 is YYDKDF (reference sequence). The CDR3 reads CATSIDQMDYGYTF. In DNA, the CDR3 is TGTGCCACCAGCATTGACCAAATGGACTATGGCTACACCTTC.

The V gene is TRBV4-2, the J gene TRBJ2-1, with D perhaps TRBD1 (6 bases). This CDR3 is 15 amino acids long. V lost 1 base and J 13 bases, leaving 20 bases between the germline ends. Germline V lookup: CDR1 LGHNA, CDR2 YNFKEQ. As DNA, the CDR3 is TGTGCCAGCAGCCAAGTAAAGGGGTCAGGGGAGACCCAGTTCTTC. It specifies CASSQVKGSGETQFF.

This clonotype turned up a few times. The rearrangement links TRBV12-3 or TRBV12-4 to TRBJ2-2; D not certain. Between the trimmed V and J ends, which lost 5 bases and 3 bases, there was a span of 10 bases. The CDR3 length is 14 residues. The CDR3 DNA sequence: TGTGCCAGCAGTCGCTCCAAGGACACCGGGGAGCTGTTTTTT. This encodes CASSRSKDTGELFF.

Only a few counts were recorded for this clonotype. The chain uses TRBV29-1 and TRBJ2-3; 14 positions agree with TRBD2. Trimming took 6 bases from V and 0 from J; bases not matched to a gene: 5. The CDR3 runs 16 residues. Germline lookup yields CDR1 SQVTM and CDR2 ANQGSEA. The CDR3 nucleotides read TGCAGCGTCCGTGGGACTAGCGGGGGTAGCACAGATACGCAGTATTTT. Translation gives CSVRGTSGGSTDTQYF.

The V call is TRBV6-5, the J call TRBJ2-1, with unresolved D. Germline-derived CDR1 and CDR2 are MNHEY and SVGAGI. This CDR3 has 13 amino acids. With 5 bases removed from V and 4 bases from J, the gap between germline ends came to 9 bases. For the CDR3, the DNA is TGTGCCAGCAGTCCAAATCTTTACAATGAGCAGTTCTTC. Its protein product is CASSPNLYNEQFF.

V usage is TRBV7-2 and J usage is TRBJ1-1; no firm D call. This CDR3 spans 14 amino acids. Germline V gene data show CDR1 as SGHTA and CDR2 as FQGNSA. The V end lost 6 bases, the J end lost 3 bases, and 14 bases lay between the germline ends. Here the CDR3 reads CASSPLLGHTEAFF. In nucleotides, the CDR3 is TGTGCCAGCAGTCCCCTTCTGGGCCACACTGAAGCTTTCTTT.

This clonotype has just a few counts. V gene TRBV5-8 combines with J gene TRBJ1-4; 7 bases are shared with TRBD1. The ends lost 3 bases at V and 5 bases at J; junction bases unmatched: 10. The CDR3 consists of 16 residues. The germline CDR1 and CDR2 sequences are SGHTS and YDEGEE. The CDR3 spells CASSSRDRAYNEKLFF. In DNA form, the CDR3 reads TGTGCCAGCAGCTCGAGAGACAGGGCGTACAATGAAAAACTGTTTTTT.